This T cell receptor beta chain was sequenced during a study of prognosis after radiotherapy for stage I lung cancer. Overall study results and limits: The study found that unique TCR clone counts fell after stereotactic body radiation therapy, median roughly 10,000 versus 7,000.

TCR beta CDR3 amplification from genomic DNA was performed by two-round multiplex PCR. Individual primers that were specific to each TRBV and TRBJ gene served in first-round PCR. TCRdb independently ran MiXCR on the multiplex PCR reads; one entry per CDR3 protein. Of roughly 26,000 distinct CDR3 sequences in the sample, approximately 31% were seen once. Deletions cut 11 bases from V and 1 base from J, with 12 bases between. Germline V gene lookup returns CDR1 ENHRY and CDR2 SYGVKD. CDR3 length equals 13 residues. This clonotype showed up many times. Antigen specificity is unknown. Researchers took six milliliters of peripheral blood at each of two time points.

V gene TRBV10-3 combines with J gene TRBJ2-1; TRBD1 might be the D (5 bases). Sequenced material: PBMCs, taken before or after stereotactic body radiation therapy (not recorded which). This TCR came from a donor aged 50 or older with non-small cell lung cancer. CDR3 nucleotide sequence: TGTGCCTCATCGACAGATTCCTACAATGAGCAGTTCTTC. It is translated as CASSTDSYNEQFF.